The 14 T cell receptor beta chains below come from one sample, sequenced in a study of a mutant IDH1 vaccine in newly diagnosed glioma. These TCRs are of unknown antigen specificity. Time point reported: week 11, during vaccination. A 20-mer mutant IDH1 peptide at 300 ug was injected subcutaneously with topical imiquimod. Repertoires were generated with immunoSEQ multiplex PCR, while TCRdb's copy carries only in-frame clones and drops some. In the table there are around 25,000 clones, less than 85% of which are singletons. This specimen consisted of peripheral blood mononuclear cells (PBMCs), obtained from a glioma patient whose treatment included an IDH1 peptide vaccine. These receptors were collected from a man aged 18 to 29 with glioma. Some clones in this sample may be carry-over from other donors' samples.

CDR3 nucleotides: TGCGCCAGCAGCCGGGACGGACAGGGGCGAGGCTATGGCTACACCTTC. Translating it yields CASSRDGQGRGYGYTF. This rearrangement joins TRBV4-3 to TRBJ1-2, with 9 bases identical to TRBD1. The junction had 10 bases not matched to a gene; V was cut back by 4 bases and J by 4 bases. This CDR3 has 16 amino acids. Germline loops: CDR1 LGHNA, CDR2 YSLEER.

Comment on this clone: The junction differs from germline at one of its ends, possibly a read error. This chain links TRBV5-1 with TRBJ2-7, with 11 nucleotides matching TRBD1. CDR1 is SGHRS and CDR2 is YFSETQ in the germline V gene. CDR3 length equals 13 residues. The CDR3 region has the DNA TGCGCCAGCAGCCTAAAGGACAGGGGGCGTATGGACTTC. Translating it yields CASSLKDRGRMDF.

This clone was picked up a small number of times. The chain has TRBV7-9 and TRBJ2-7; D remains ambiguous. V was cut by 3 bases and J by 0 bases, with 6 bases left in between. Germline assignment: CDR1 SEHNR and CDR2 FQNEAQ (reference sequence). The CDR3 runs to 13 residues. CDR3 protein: CASSFAISYEQYF. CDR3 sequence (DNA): TGTGCCAGCAGCTTCGCTATCTCCTACGAGCAGTACTTC.

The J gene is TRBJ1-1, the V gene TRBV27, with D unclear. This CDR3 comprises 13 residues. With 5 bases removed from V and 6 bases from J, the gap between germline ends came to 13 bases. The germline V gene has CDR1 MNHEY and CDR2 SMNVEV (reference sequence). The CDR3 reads CASSALPGAEAFF. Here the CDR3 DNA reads TGTGCCAGCAGTGCCCTCCCCGGCGCTGAAGCTTTCTTT.

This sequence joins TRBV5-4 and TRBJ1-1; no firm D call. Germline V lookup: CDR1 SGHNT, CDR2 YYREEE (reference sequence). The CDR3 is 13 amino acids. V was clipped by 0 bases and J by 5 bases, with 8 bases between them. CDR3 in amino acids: CASSLVTGTEAFF. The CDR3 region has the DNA TGTGCCAGCAGCTTGGTCACGGGAACTGAAGCTTTCTTT.

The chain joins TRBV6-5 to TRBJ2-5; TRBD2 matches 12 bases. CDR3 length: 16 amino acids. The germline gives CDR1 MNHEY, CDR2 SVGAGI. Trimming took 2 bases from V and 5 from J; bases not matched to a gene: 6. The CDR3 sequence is CASSYLAGGRGETQYF. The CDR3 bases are TGTGCCAGCAGTTACCTAGCGGGAGGGCGGGGGGAGACCCAGTACTTC.

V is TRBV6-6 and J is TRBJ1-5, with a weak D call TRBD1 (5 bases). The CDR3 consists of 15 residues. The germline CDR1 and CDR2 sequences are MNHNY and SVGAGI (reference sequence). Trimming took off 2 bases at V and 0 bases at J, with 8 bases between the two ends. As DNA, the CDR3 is TGTGCCAGCAGTTACGGGGGATCTAGCAATCAGCCCCAGCATTTT. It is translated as CASSYGGSSNQPQHF.

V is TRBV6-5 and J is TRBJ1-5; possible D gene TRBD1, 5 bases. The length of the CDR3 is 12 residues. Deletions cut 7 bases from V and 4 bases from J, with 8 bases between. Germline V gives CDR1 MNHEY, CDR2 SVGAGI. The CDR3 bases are TGTGCCAGCATGGGGCCGAATCAGCCCCAGCATTTT. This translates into CASMGPNQPQHF.

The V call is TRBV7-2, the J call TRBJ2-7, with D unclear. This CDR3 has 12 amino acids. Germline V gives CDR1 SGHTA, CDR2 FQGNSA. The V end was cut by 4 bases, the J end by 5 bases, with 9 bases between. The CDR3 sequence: CASSSYPNEQYF. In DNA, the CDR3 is TGTGCCAGCAGCTCCTATCCGAACGAGCAGTACTTC.

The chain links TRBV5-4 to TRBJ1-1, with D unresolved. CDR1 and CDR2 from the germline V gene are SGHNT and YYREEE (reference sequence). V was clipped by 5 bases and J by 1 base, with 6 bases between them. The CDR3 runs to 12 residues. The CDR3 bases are TGTGCCAGCAGTCAAAGGAACACTGAAGCTTTCTTT. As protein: CASSQRNTEAFF. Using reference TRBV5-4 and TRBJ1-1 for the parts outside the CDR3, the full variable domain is ETGVTQSPTHLIKTRGQQVTLRCSSQSGHNTVSWYQQALGQGPQFIFQYYREEENGRGNFPPRFSGLQFPNYSSELNVNALELDDSALYLCASSQRNTEAFFGQGTRLTVV.

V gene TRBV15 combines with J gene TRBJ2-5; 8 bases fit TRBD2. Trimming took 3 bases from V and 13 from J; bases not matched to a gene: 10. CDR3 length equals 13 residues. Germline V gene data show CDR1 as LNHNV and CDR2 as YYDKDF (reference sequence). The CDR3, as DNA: TGTGCCACCAGCAGTGAAATGCGGGGGGTGAGGTACTTC. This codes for CATSSEMRGVRYF.

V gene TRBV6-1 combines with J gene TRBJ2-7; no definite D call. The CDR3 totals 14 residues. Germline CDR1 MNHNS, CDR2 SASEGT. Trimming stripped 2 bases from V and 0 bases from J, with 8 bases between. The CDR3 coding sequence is TGTGCCAGCAGTGAATTTTACACCTCCTACGAGCAGTACTTC. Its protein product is CASSEFYTSYEQYF.

CDR3 DNA: TGTGCCTGGAAAGCGGAAGAGACCCAGTACTTC. Protein: CAWKAEETQYF. The chain uses TRBV30 and TRBJ2-5; maybe TRBD2 (5 bases). The CDR3 runs 11 residues. Germline values: CDR1 GTSNPN, CDR2 SVGIG (reference sequence). The V end was cut by 4 bases, the J end by 3 bases, with 6 bases between.

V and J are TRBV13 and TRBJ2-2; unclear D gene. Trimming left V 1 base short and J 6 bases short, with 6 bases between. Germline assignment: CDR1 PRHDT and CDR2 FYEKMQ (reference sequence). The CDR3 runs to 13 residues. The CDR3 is CASSLERAGELFF. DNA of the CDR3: TGTGCCAGCAGCTTAGAAAGGGCCGGGGAGCTGTTTTTT.